The 11 T cell receptor beta chains reported below all come from one sample, sequenced in a study of blood T cell repertoires in COVID-19. Assay: immunoSEQ multiplex PCR; the TCRdb copy retains only in-frame clones and omits some. This sample carries about 300,000 clones, roughly 87% of them seen once, and the ten largest clones take 13%. The sample taken for sequencing was peripheral blood. These receptors were obtained from a human donor in a cohort sampled during active COVID-19.

This rearrangement joins TRBV19 to TRBJ1-2, with a weak D call TRBD1 (6 bases). The V end lost 8 bases, the J end lost 5 bases, and 24 bases lay between the germline ends. Per the germline V gene, CDR1 is LNHDA and CDR2 is SQIVND (reference sequence). CDR3 length: 16 amino acids. The CDR3 bases are TGTGCCAGTGATCCGTCGGGCCAGGGGAGGGTGTATGGCTACACCTTC. This sequence encodes CASDPSGQGRVYGYTF.

This clone is a singleton in its sample. The chain employs TRBV9 and TRBJ1-2; perhaps TRBD1 as D (6 bases). With 0 bases removed from V and 6 bases from J, the gap between germline ends came to 12 bases. Germline CDR1 is SGDLS and CDR2 is YYNGEE. The CDR3 has 14 residues. CDR3 sequence (DNA): TGTGCCAGCAGCGTAGAGCCAGGGGCGGATGGCTACACCTTC. Translated, it gives CASSVEPGADGYTF.

V usage is TRBV18 and J usage is TRBJ1-2, with D hard to call. V lost 3 bases and J 4 bases, leaving 15 bases between the germline ends. Germline CDR1 KGHSH, CDR2 LQKENI. This CDR3 is built from 15 residues. CDR3 residues: CASSPRDKLGYGYTF. CDR3 DNA: TGTGCCAGCTCACCCCGAGACAAGCTGGGCTATGGCTACACCTTC. Full variable domain (missing parts from reference TRBV18 and TRBJ1-2): NAGVMQNPRHLVRRRGQEARLRCSPMKGHSHVYWYRQLPEEGLKFMVYLQKENIIDESGMPKERFSAEFPKEGPSILRIQQVVRGDSAAYFCASSPRDKLGYGYTFGSGTRLTVV.

The chain joins TRBV4-1 to TRBJ2-1, with 7 bases aligning to TRBD2. The CDR3 sequence is 15 residues long. The germline gives CDR1 MGHRA, CDR2 YSYEKL. Trimming took 4 bases from V and 0 from J; bases not matched to a gene: 3. The CDR3 nucleotides are TGCGCCAGCAGCCGAGGCGGGAGCTCCTACAATGAGCAGTTCTTC. Residues: CASSRGGSSYNEQFF.

The V and J genes are TRBV12-3 or TRBV12-4 and TRBJ1-2; no definite D call. Between the trimmed V and J ends, which lost 2 bases and 1 base, there was a span of 5 bases. CDR3 length: 13 amino acids. CDR3 protein: CASSLNLNYGYTF. In DNA form, the CDR3 reads TGTGCCAGCAGTTTAAATCTTAACTATGGCTACACCTTC.

This sequence joins TRBV15 and TRBJ1-1; 8 bases are a match to TRBD1. The CDR3 totals 14 residues. Germline CDR1 LNHNV, CDR2 YYDKDF (reference sequence). The ends lost 5 bases at V and 5 bases at J; junction bases unmatched: 7. The DNA of the CDR3 is TGTGCCACCAGCCGAAGACAGGGGTCGACTGAAGCTTTCTTT. Protein product: CATSRRQGSTEAFF.

The chain recombines TRBV4-1 with TRBJ2-3; a weak D match, TRBD2 (5 bases). Per germline, CDR1 MGHRA and CDR2 YSYEKL. This CDR3 has 14 residues. Trimming took 4 bases from V and 2 from J, leaving 10 bases between them. CDR3 sequence: CASSPRTATDTQYF. The CDR3 nucleotides read TGCGCCAGCAGCCCGAGGACTGCCACAGATACGCAGTATTTT.

The chain joins TRBV19 to TRBJ1-2; weak D call: TRBD1 (6 bases). Trimming pared 7 bases from V and 10 bases from J, leaving 22 bases between. This CDR3 spans 14 amino acids. Germline CDR1 and CDR2: LNHDA and SQIVND (reference sequence). CDR3 region: CASNLLWQGSHYTF. Written as DNA, the CDR3 is TGTGCCAGTAACCTTCTTTGGCAGGGGAGCCACTACACCTTC.

The table lists this clone with a few counts. The chain uses TRBV7-9 and TRBJ2-1; TRBD2 might be the D (5 bases). CDR1 SEHNR and CDR2 FQNEAQ come from the germline V gene (reference sequence). The CDR3 consists of 18 residues. The V and J ends lost 5 bases and 4 bases respectively, with 24 bases between them. The CDR3 DNA follows: TGTGCCAGCAGCGGAGATGCCGACGCGGGCCCTCGATACAATGAGCAGTTCTTC. It specifies CASSGDADAGPRYNEQFF.

This CDR3 reads CASRSLRDTQYF. In nucleotides, the CDR3 is TGTGCCAGCAGGTCACTGCGGGATACGCAGTATTTT. The chain carries TRBV27 and TRBJ2-3; D is unclear. The CDR3 spans 12 residues. The V gene's germline CDR1 is MNHEY and CDR2 SMNVEV (reference sequence). Trimming shortened V by 6 bases and J by 6 bases, and 10 bases separated the two germline ends.

The chain employs TRBV6-5 and TRBJ1-2; TRBD1 agrees at 9 bases. The germline V gene encodes CDR1 MNHEY and CDR2 SVGAGI. The CDR3 consists of 15 residues. V shed 7 bases and J 0 bases; nucleotides not matched to a gene: 6. CDR3 nucleotides: TGTGCCAGCAACGGACAGGGGAGAGCTAACTATGGCTACACCTTC. Protein: CASNGQGRANYGYTF.